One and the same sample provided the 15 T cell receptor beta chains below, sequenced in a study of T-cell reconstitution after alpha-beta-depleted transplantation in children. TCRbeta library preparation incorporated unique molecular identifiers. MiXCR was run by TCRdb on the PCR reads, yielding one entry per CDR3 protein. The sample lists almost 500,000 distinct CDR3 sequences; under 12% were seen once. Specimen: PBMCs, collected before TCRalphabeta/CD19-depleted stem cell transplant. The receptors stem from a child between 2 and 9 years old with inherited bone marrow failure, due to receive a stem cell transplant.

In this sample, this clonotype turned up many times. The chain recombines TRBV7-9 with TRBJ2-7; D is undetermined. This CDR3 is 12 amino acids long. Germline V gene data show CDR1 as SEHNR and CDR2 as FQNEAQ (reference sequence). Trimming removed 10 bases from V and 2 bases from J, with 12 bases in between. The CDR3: CAKRKLTYEQYF. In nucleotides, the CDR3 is TGTGCCAAGAGGAAACTAACCTACGAGCAGTACTTC.

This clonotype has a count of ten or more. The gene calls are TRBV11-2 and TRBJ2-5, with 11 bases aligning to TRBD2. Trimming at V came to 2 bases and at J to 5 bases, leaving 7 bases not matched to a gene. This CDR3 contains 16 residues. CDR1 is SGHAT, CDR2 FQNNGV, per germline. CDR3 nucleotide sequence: TGTGCCAGCAGCTTATTAACTAGCGGGAGCCGTGAGACCCAGTACTTC. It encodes CASSLLTSGSRETQYF.

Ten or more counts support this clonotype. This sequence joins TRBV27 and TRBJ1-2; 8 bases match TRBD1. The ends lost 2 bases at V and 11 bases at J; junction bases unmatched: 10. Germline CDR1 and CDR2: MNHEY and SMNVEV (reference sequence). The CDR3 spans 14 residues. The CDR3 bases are TGTGCCAGCAGTTTACTCCTCGGACAGGGAGGGTACACCTTC. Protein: CASSLLLGQGGYTF.

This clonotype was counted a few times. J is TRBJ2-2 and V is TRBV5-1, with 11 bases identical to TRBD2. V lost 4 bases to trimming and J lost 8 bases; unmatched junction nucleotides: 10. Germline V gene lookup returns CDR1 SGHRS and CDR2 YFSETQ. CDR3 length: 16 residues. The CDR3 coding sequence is TGCGCCAGCAGCCCCCCACTAGCGGGAGTATCTGGGGAGCTGTTTTTT. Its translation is CASSPPLAGVSGELFF.

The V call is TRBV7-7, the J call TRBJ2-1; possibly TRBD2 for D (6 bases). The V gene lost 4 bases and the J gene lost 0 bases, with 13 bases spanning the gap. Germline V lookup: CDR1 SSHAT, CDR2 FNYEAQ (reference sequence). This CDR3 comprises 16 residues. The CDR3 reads CASSYGTRSSYNEQFF. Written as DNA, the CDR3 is TGTGCCAGCAGCTACGGGACTCGGAGCTCCTACAATGAGCAGTTCTTC.

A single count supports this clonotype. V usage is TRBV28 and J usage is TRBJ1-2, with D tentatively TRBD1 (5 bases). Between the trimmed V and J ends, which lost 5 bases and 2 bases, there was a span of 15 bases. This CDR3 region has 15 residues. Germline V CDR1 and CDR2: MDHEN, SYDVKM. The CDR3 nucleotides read TGTGCCAGCAGTCCCCCCTGGGGGATCAACTATGGCTACACCTTC. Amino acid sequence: CASSPPWGINYGYTF.

This chain's CDR3 is CSASLTRGFF. DNA for the CDR3: TGCAGTGCTAGTTTGACTAGAGGGTTCTTC. The chain employs TRBV20-1 and TRBJ2-1; D might be TRBD2 (6 bases). CDR1 is DFQATT, CDR2 SNEGSKA, per germline (reference sequence). The CDR3 loop spans 10 amino acids. V was shortened by 3 bases and J by 15 bases, with 12 bases between the two germline ends.

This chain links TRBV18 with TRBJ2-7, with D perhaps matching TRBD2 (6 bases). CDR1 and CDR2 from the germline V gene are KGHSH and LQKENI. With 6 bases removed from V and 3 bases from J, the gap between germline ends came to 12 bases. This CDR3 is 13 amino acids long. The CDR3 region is CASSPRDDYEQYF. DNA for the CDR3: TGTGCCAGCTCGCCGCGGGACGACTACGAGCAGTACTTC.

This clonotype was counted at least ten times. The CDR3 loop is CSAHPGLVFRGTDTQYF. The CDR3 bases are TGCAGTGCGCATCCGGGACTAGTTTTTCGGGGCACAGATACGCAGTATTTT. The chain links TRBV20-1 to TRBJ2-3; 8 positions agree with TRBD2. From germline, CDR1 is DFQATT and CDR2 SNEGSKA (reference sequence). CDR3 length: 17 amino acids. J was trimmed by 1 base and V by 6 bases; bases with no gene match: 15.

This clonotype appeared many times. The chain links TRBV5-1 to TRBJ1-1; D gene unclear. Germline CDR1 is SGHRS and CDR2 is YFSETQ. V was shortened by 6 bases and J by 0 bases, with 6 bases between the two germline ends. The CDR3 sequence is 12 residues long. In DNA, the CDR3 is TGCGCCAGCAAAGAGATGAACACTGAAGCTTTCTTT. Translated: CASKEMNTEAFF.

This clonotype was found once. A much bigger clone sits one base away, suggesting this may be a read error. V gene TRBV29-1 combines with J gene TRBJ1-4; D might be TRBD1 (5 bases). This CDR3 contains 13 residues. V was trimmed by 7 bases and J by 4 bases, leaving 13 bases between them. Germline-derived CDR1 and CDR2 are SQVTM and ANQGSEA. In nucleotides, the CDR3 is TGCAGCGCCCGGGGGGGTTATAATGAAAAACTGTTTTTT. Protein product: CSARGGYNEKLFF.

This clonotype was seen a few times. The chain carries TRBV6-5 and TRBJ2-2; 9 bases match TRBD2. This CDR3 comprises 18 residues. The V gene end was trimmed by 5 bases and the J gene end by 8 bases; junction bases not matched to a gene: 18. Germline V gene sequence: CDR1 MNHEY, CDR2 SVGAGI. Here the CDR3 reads CASSPRLVGAGGRGELFF. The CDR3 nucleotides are TGTGCCAGCAGTCCACGCTTGGTGGGAGCGGGAGGCCGAGGGGAGCTGTTTTTT.

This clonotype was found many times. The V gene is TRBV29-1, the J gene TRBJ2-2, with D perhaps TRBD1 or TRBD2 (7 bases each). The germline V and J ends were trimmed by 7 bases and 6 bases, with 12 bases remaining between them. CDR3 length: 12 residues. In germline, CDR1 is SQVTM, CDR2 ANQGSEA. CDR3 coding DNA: TGCAGCGCCAGGGGGAGGGCCGGGGAGCTGTTTTTT. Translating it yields CSARGRAGELFF.

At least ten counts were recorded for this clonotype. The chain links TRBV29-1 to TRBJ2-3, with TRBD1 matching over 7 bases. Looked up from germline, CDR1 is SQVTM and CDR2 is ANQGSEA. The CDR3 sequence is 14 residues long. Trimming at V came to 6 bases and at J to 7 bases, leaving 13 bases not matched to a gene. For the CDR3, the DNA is TGCAGCGTCTCGACAGGGCGCGAACTTAATACGCAGTATTTT. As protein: CSVSTGRELNTQYF.

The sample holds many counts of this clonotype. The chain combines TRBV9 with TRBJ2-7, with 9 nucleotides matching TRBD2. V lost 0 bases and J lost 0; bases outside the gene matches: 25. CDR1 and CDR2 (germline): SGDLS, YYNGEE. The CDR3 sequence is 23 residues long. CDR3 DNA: TGTGCCAGCAGCGTAGCTGACCGGTCCCGAAATCAGCGGGAGGCGCAAGACTCCTACGAGCAGTACTTC. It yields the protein CASSVADRSRNQREAQDSYEQYF.